This entry lists 14 T cell receptor beta chains sequenced from one sample in a study of cytomegalovirus exposure and HLA in healthy donors. The PCR used 60 Vbeta and 13 Jbeta primers. Here immunoSEQ multiplex PCR was the method, and the copy in TCRdb shows in-frame clones only, minus some. The sample includes under 200,000 clones, approximately 79% of them seen just once. The sample taken for sequencing was PBMCs. The origin of the receptors is a man in his forties in good health and CMV-seronegative.

The chain employs TRBV5-6 and TRBJ2-5; 10 bases align to TRBD2. In germline, CDR1 is SGHDT, CDR2 YYEEEE. The V segment lost 4 bases and the J segment 4 bases; nucleotides outside the gene matches: 7. This CDR3 is 15 amino acids long. CDR3 coding DNA: TGTGCCAGCAGCCCCCTAGCGGGAGTCCGAGAGACCCAGTACTTC. Amino acids: CASSPLAGVRETQYF.

V gene TRBV28 combines with J gene TRBJ2-1; tentative D call: TRBD2 (6 bases). Per the germline V gene, CDR1 is MDHEN and CDR2 is SYDVKM. With 3 bases removed from V and 2 bases from J, the gap between germline ends came to 11 bases. The CDR3 length is 15 residues. This chain's CDR3 is CASSLVGLAYNEQFF. The CDR3 coding sequence is TGTGCCAGCAGTTTGGTGGGACTCGCCTACAATGAGCAGTTCTTC.

The V call is TRBV28, the J call TRBJ2-7; 8 positions match TRBD1. V lost 4 bases, J lost 3 bases, and 8 bases stayed unmatched. The CDR3 consists of 15 residues. Germline CDR1 and CDR2: MDHEN and SYDVKM. CDR3: CASSSTGQVSYEQYF. CDR3 sequence (DNA): TGTGCCAGCAGTTCAACGGGACAGGTAAGCTACGAGCAGTACTTC. Together with reference TRBV28 and TRBJ2-7, the CDR3 gives the full variable domain: DVKVTQSSRYLVKRTGEKVFLECVQDMDHENMFWYRQDPGLGLRLIYFSYDVKMKEKGDIPEGYSVSREKKERFSLILESASTNQTSMYLCASSSTGQVSYEQYFGPGTRLTVT.

The chain recombines TRBV28 with TRBJ2-3; D ambiguous. The CDR3 sequence is 11 residues long. V was shortened by 6 bases and J by 8 bases, with 9 bases between the two germline ends. CDR1 is MDHEN, CDR2 SYDVKM, per germline. The CDR3 reads CASRGEATQYF. The CDR3 nucleotides read TGTGCCAGCAGGGGCGAAGCTACGCAGTATTTT.

The gene calls are TRBV25-1 and TRBJ2-7; 9 nucleotides align to TRBD1. The CDR3 consists of 16 residues. V trimming: 3 bases; J trimming: 0 bases; junction bases outside the gene matches: 6. In germline, CDR1 is MGHDK, CDR2 SYGVNS. DNA for the CDR3: TGTGCCAGCAGTGACCGACAGGGGGTATCCTCCTACGAGCAGTACTTC. It specifies CASSDRQGVSSYEQYF.

V usage is TRBV10-1 and J usage is TRBJ2-3; D may be TRBD1 (5 bases). V lost 10 bases and J lost 3, with 20 bases in between. Germline V gene sequence: CDR1 WNHNN, CDR2 SYGVQD (reference sequence). The CDR3 is made up of 15 amino acids. As DNA, the CDR3 is TGCGCCAACAAAAACCTTGGGGCTAAGACAGATACGCAGTATTTT. It encodes CANKNLGAKTDTQYF.

The CDR3 bases are TGTGCCAGCTCCGTGGGACTAGCGGACTACAATGAGCAGTTCTTC. Translated: CASSVGLADYNEQFF. The gene calls are TRBV18 and TRBJ2-1, with 11 bases that match TRBD2. V shed 6 bases, J shed 3 bases, and the junction held 4 bases outside the gene matches. CDR1 and CDR2 (germline): KGHSH, LQKENI. The CDR3 contains 15 residues.

This chain connects TRBV19 to TRBJ1-3; 7 bases match TRBD1. CDR1 and CDR2 from the germline V gene are LNHDA and SQIVND (reference sequence). The CDR3 has 14 amino acids. V shed 6 bases and J 2 bases; nucleotides not matched to a gene: 4. The DNA of the CDR3 is TGTGCCAGTAGCATTACAGGGGCTGGAAACACCATATATTTT. Translating it yields CASSITGAGNTIYF.

This clone was seen a handful of times. The gene calls are TRBV10-1 and TRBJ2-3; 8 nucleotides match TRBD1. Losses at the gene ends were 6 bases for V and 3 bases for J; bases not matched to a gene: 14. CDR1 and CDR2 from the germline V gene are WNHNN and SYGVQD (reference sequence). This CDR3 is built from 17 residues. The CDR3 DNA reads as TGCGCCAGCAGGACCCTCTACCGGGACAGGATGACAGATACGCAGTATTTT. Its protein is CASRTLYRDRMTDTQYF.

V and J are TRBV2 and TRBJ1-2; D remains ambiguous. Germline CDR1 SNHLY, CDR2 FYNNEI. This CDR3 is built from 13 residues. V lost 8 bases and J 1 base, leaving 11 bases between the germline ends. CDR3 DNA sequence: TGTGCCAGCCGAAGGAGAGATAACTATGGCTACACCTTC. Its protein product is CASRRRDNYGYTF.

V usage is TRBV28 and J usage is TRBJ1-3; D call uncertain. There are 14 residues in the CDR3. Germline V gene sequence: CDR1 MDHEN, CDR2 SYDVKM. V was pared by 2 bases and J by 4 bases, with 9 bases between. The chain's CDR3 is CASSLHRVGNTIYF. The DNA of the CDR3 is TGTGCCAGCAGTTTACACAGAGTGGGAAACACCATATATTTT.

The chain is built from TRBV19 and TRBJ2-7; weak D call: TRBD1 (6 bases). The length of the CDR3 is 12 residues. From germline, CDR1 is LNHDA and CDR2 SQIVND (reference sequence). V dropped 5 bases and J dropped 4 bases, with 9 bases sitting between them. The CDR3 is CASSRQDYEQYF. CDR3 nucleotide sequence: TGTGCCAGTAGTCGACAGGATTACGAGCAGTACTTC.

This chain joins TRBV29-1 and TRBJ2-7; no definite D call. CDR1 and CDR2 from the germline V gene are SQVTM and ANQGSEA. This CDR3 region has 15 residues. V shed 1 base and J shed 1 base, with 14 bases lying between them. CDR3 DNA sequence: TGCAGCGTTGAAGGTGCCGACACTTCTTCCTACGAGCAGTACTTC. This encodes CSVEGADTSSYEQYF.

The V and J genes are TRBV18 and TRBJ2-3; 9 nucleotides align to TRBD2. CDR1 is KGHSH and CDR2 is LQKENI in the germline V gene. The trim removed 1 base at V and 1 base at J, leaving 0 bases unmatched. CDR3 length: 15 residues. This CDR3 reads CASSPLAGGTDTQYF. CDR3 nucleotide sequence: TGTGCCAGCTCACCACTAGCGGGAGGCACAGATACGCAGTATTTT.